This T cell receptor (beta chain) came from a study of identical twins. Study-wide findings and caveats: Invariant T cells like MAIT and iNKT could partly confound the zero-insertion analyses. Within monozygotic twins, out-of-frame TCR alpha sharing was underestimated by the models. Abundant beta clonotypes from cord blood bore fewer insertions; memory repertoires lacked this pattern.

In every case, the donor was a healthy Caucasian. TCRdb called the 5' RACE reads again in MiXCR, with one record for every CDR3 protein. The table shows a few hundred thousand distinct CDR3 sequences, with 8.5% to 10% occurring only once. Germline V lookup: CDR1 SGDLS, CDR2 YYNGEE. The CDR3 extends over 16 amino acids. The V segment lost 0 bases and the J segment 4 bases; nucleotides outside the gene matches: 5. This clonotype was counted only a few times. Its antigen is still unknown. The sequence derives from a woman aged 50 to 65 in good health. The sample consisted of naive T cells sorted from blood. This chain joins TRBV9 and TRBJ2-1; TRBD2 matches at 9 bases. CDR3 in DNA: TGTGCCAGCAGCGTAGACGCGGGAGGGGGATACAATGAGCAGTTCTTC. It specifies CASSVDAGGGYNEQFF.